A single T cell receptor beta chain is shown here with its context. V was pared by 7 bases and J by 5 bases, with 8 bases between. The CDR3 runs to 11 residues. CDR1 and CDR2 (germline): MDHEN, SYDVKM. This sample stems from a study of shared clonotypes between healthy human individuals. Clones were sequenced by immunoSEQ multiplex PCR, and TCRdb holds only the in-frame ones, with some missing. The table records about 520,000 clones, approximately 84% of them present only once. The chain combines TRBV28 with TRBJ1-1, with D hard to call. Sequenced input: PBMCs. The clonotype was recovered from a woman in her thirties or forties in good health. Some clones in this sample may be carry-over from other donors' samples. CDR3 sequence: CASKIQTEAFF. CDR3 DNA sequence: TGTGCCAGCAAAATACAGACTGAAGCTTTCTTT.